A single sample is the source of the 9 T cell receptor beta chains below, sequenced in a study of blood T cell repertoires in COVID-19. Profiling relied on immunoSEQ multiplex PCR, and the TCRdb table lists in-frame clones only, not all of them. The sample holds 140,000 to 150,000 clones; approximately 80% are singletons and the top ten take approximately 6%. The sequenced sample consisted of PBMCs or T cells enriched from blood (not recorded which). The source of these receptors is a woman in her fifties or sixties who had recovered from COVID-19.

There are a few counts of this clone. Other DNA sequences in the same sample also yield this CDR3. The chain links TRBV9 to TRBJ1-5, with D unresolved. The CDR3 has 14 residues. Germline V CDR1 and CDR2: SGDLS, YYNGEE. V was trimmed by 2 bases and J by 2 bases, leaving 8 bases between them. The CDR3 nucleotides read TGTGCCAGCAGCGTTGGGCAGGGCAATCAGCCCCAGCATTTT. Its protein is CASSVGQGNQPQHF.

This chain joins TRBV19 and TRBJ2-2; tentatively, D is TRBD2 (6 bases). V was trimmed by 6 bases and J by 7 bases, leaving 15 bases between them. Germline V gene data show CDR1 as LNHDA and CDR2 as SQIVND (reference sequence). This CDR3 contains 14 residues. CDR3: CASRSGGSIGELFF. CDR3 nucleotides: TGTGCCAGTAGATCAGGAGGGTCGATCGGGGAGCTGTTTTTT.

To note about this clone: The sample has other DNA sequences that encode this CDR3 too. The chain is built from TRBV18 and TRBJ2-3; the D gene is possibly TRBD1 (6 bases). V was shortened by 2 bases and J by 3 bases, with 6 bases between the two germline ends. This CDR3 region has 13 residues. Looked up from germline, CDR1 is KGHSH and CDR2 is LQKENI. The CDR3 region is CASSPRGTDTQYF. CDR3 DNA: TGTGCCAGCTCACCAAGGGGGACAGATACGCAGTATTTT.

This clone came up once. V gene TRBV4-1 combines with J gene TRBJ2-2, with D possibly TRBD1 on 6 matching bases. Trimming pared 2 bases from V and 2 bases from J, leaving 12 bases between. This CDR3 is 16 amino acids long. Germline V gives CDR1 MGHRA, CDR2 YSYEKL. In DNA, the CDR3 is TGCGCCAGCAGCCAACTCGGGACATCCAACACCGGGGAGCTGTTTTTT. Protein product: CASSQLGTSNTGELFF.

The chain joins TRBV9 to TRBJ1-2, with D perhaps matching TRBD1 (5 bases). CDR1 and CDR2 from the germline V gene are SGDLS and YYNGEE. Trimming took off 5 bases at V and 6 bases at J, with 14 bases between the two ends. There are 13 residues in the CDR3. The CDR3 spells CASRAGVMNGYTF. In DNA form, the CDR3 reads TGTGCCAGCAGGGCGGGGGTAATGAATGGCTACACCTTC.

This clone was seen a single time. The chain couples TRBV18 to TRBJ1-1, with 8 bases aligning to TRBD1. With 1 base clipped from V and 4 bases from J, the junction kept 8 bases outside the gene matches. The V gene's germline CDR1 is KGHSH and CDR2 LQKENI. This CDR3 region has 16 residues. The CDR3 is CASSPRSAGGVTEAFF. For the CDR3, the DNA is TGTGCCAGCTCACCACGGTCGGCAGGGGGCGTCACTGAAGCTTTCTTT.

This clone was counted a single time. The chain uses TRBV7-8 and TRBJ2-3; D perhaps matches TRBD2 (5 bases). Trimming shortened V by 5 bases and J by 5 bases, and 17 bases separated the two germline ends. The CDR3 extends over 15 amino acids. The germline gives CDR1 SGHVS, CDR2 FQNEAQ. The DNA for the CDR3 is TGTGCCAGCAGCGAGCCCGGCCCGAGGGAAGATACGCAGTATTTT. This codes for CASSEPGPREDTQYF.

The chain joins TRBV27 to TRBJ2-1; 7 bases map to TRBD2. The V and J ends lost 11 bases and 13 bases, in that order; junction bases with no gene match: 23. CDR3 length equals 15 residues. Germline CDR1 is MNHEY and CDR2 is SMNVEV (reference sequence). CDR3 region: CAATPRGGGFQGQFF. CDR3 DNA sequence: TGTGCCGCAACTCCTAGGGGCGGGGGTTTTCAAGGACAGTTCTTC.

The chain joins TRBV2 to TRBJ1-5, with 9 bases that match TRBD1. The junction had 6 bases not matched to a gene; V was cut back by 3 bases and J by 6 bases. Per germline, CDR1 SNHLY and CDR2 FYNNEI. The CDR3 is made up of 15 amino acids. CDR3 in amino acids: CASSERQGVFQPQHF. The CDR3 DNA reads TGTGCCAGCAGTGAGCGACAGGGGGTGTTTCAGCCCCAGCATTTT.